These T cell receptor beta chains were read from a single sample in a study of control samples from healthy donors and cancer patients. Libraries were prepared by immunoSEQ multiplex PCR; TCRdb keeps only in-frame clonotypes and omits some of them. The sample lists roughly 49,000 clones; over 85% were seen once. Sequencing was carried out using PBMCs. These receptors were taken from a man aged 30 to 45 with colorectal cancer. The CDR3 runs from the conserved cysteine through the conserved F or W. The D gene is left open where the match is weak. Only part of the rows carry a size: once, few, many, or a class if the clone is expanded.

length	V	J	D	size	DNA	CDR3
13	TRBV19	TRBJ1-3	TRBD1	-	TGTGCCAGTAGTGGGACAGCAGGAAACACCATATATTTT	CASSGTAGNTIYF
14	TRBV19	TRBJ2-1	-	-	TGTGCCAGTAGTATAGTCGGGGACCGGGATGAGCAGTTCTTC	CASSIVGDRDEQFF
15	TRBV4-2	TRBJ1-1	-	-	TGTGCCAGCAGCCTTACGGGACTTTTGAACACTGAAGCTTTCTTT	CASSLTGLLNTEAFF
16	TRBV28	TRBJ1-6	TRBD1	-	TGTGCCAGCAGTCCGCAACAGGGGACATCCAATTCACCCCTCCACTTT	CASSPQQGTSNSPLHF
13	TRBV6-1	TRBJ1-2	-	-	TGTGCCAGCAGTGAATACGGGATCGGGGGCTACACCTTC	CASSEYGIGGYTF
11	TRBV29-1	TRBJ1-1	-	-	TGCAGCGTTGGGCAGGAGGATAGGGCTTTCTTT	CSVGQEDRAFF
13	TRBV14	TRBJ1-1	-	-	TGTGCCAGCAGGCAATTCATGAACACTGAAGCTTTCTTT	CASRQFMNTEAFF
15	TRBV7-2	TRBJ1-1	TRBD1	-	TGTGCCAGCAGCTTCCGGCCGACAGGGGAAGCTGAAGCTTTCTTT	CASSFRPTGEAEAFF
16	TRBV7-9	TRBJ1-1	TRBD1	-	TGTGCCAGCAACGGACGGACAGGGCGGATGAACACTGAAGCTTTCTTT	CASNGRTGRMNTEAFF
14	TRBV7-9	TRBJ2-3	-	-	TGTGCCAGCAGCCCCAGCGGCAGGGCAGATACGCAGTATTTT	CASSPSGRADTQYF
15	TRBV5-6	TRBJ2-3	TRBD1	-	TGTGCCAGCAGCTTGCTTCAGGGGGCGGAGGATACGCAGTATTTT	CASSLLQGAEDTQYF
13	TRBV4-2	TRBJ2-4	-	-	TGTGCCAGCAGCCAAGATCAAGTTGGCAGGTTGTACTTC	CASSQDQVGRLYF
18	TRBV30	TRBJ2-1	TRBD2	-	TGTGCCTGGGCGGGGGCTAGCGGGATTGATAGCTCCTACAATGAGCAGTTCTTC	CAWAGASGIDSSYNEQFF
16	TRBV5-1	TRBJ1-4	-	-	TGCGCCAGCAGCGACGGACAGCGGGCAACTAATGAAAAACTGTTTTTT	CASSDGQRATNEKLFF
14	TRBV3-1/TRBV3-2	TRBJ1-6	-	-	TGTGCCAGCAGCCAATCTCAGGGAGTTTCACCCCTCCACTTT	CASSQSQGVSPLHF
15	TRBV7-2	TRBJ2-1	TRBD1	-	TGTGCCAGCAGCGCAAAGGGACAGGGTTACAATGAGCAGTTCTTC	CASSAKGQGYNEQFF
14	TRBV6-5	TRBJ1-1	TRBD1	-	TGTGCCAGCAGCCCGGAAATTTACAGGGGCCCCCCGTCCTTT	CASSPEIYRGPPSF
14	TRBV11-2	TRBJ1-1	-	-	TGTGCCAGCAGCTTCGAACAGATGAACACTGAAGCTTTCTTT	CASSFEQMNTEAFF
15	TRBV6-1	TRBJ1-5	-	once	TGTGCCAGCAGTGAGGGGTTCTATAGCAATCAGCCCCAGCATTTT	CASSEGFYSNQPQHF
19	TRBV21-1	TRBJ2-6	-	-	TGTGCCAGCAGCAAAGAGGGGCGACAGGGGGGCTCTGGGGCCAACGTCCTGACTTTC	CASSKEGRQGGSGANVLTF
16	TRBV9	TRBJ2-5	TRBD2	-	TGTGCCAGCAGCGTTAGCCTAGCGGGGGAAAAAGAGACCCAGTACTTC	CASSVSLAGEKETQYF
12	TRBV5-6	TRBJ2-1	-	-	TGTGCCAGCAGCTTACCGAGCAGGGAGCAGTTCTTC	CASSLPSREQFF
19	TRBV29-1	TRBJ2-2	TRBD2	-	TGCAGCGTTGAAGTCCCTCCTAGCGGGGGGCCGAGACACACCGGGGAGCTGTTTTTT	CSVEVPPSGGPRHTGELFF
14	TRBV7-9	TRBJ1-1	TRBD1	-	TGTGCCAGCAGCTTAAACTTCCAGGGGGCTGAAGCTTTCTTT	CASSLNFQGAEAFF
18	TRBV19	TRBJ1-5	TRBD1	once	TGTGCCAGTAGTTCCGGGACAGGGGGCTCCCTTGGCAATCAGCCCCAGCATTTT	CASSSGTGGSLGNQPQHF
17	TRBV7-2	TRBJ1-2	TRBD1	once	TGTGCCAGCAGCTCGGGACAGGGTATATTAATTCCGGGAGGCTACACCTTC	CASSSGQGILIPGGYTF
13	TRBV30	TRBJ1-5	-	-	TGTGCCTGGAGTGGGGGGGGTGATCAGCCCCAGCATTTT	CAWSGGGDQPQHF
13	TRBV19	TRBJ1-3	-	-	TGTGCCACCAGTACTGCCTCTGGAAACACCATATATTTT	CATSTASGNTIYF
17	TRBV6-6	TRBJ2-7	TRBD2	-	TGTGCCAGCAGTCCCTTTGGGCGGGGGGGAGCAGGCTACGAGCAGTACTTC	CASSPFGRGGAGYEQYF
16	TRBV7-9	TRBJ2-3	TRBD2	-	TGTGCCAGCAGCTTTGTTATAGCGGGGGAAGGCGATACGCAGTATTTT	CASSFVIAGEGDTQYF
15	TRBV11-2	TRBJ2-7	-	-	TGTGCCAGCAGCTTAGAACGGGGGGCCGCCTACGAGCAGTACTTC	CASSLERGAAYEQYF
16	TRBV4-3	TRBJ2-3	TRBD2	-	TGCGCCAGCAGCCAAGAGGAGAGCGGGGGCACAGATACGCAGTATTTT	CASSQEESGGTDTQYF
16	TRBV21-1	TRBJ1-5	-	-	TGTGCCAGCAGCAACCACTACGACAGATACAATCAGCCCCAGCATTTT	CASSNHYDRYNQPQHF
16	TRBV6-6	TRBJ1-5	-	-	TGTGCCAGCAGTTATACAGGGCGATGGAGCAATCAGCCCCAGCATTTT	CASSYTGRWSNQPQHF
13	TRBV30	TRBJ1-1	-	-	TGTGCCTTACTCAGGGGACTTAACACTGAAGCTTTCTTT	CALLRGLNTEAFF
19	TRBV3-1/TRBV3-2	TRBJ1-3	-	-	TGTGCCAGCAGCCGGCGGCATTACGGTGTCACCTTCTCTGGAAACACCATATATTTT	CASSRRHYGVTFSGNTIYF
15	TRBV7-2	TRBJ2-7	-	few	TGTGCCAGCAGCTTAGATCCAGGGTGGTTTAAGGAGCAGTACTTC	CASSLDPGWFKEQYF
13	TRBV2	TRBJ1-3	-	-	TGTGCCAGCAGGCAGATCTCTGGAAACACCATATATTTT	CASRQISGNTIYF
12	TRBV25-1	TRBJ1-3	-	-	TGTGCCAGCGCCGGACCGATGAACACCATATATTTT	CASAGPMNTIYF